Below are 26 T cell receptor beta chains sequenced from a single sample in a study of T cells in Graves' hyperthyroidism and ophthalmopathy. Template material for amplifying TCR beta CDR3 regions consisted of RNA transcripts. During a first-round RT-PCR of the TCR CDR3, the HTBI primer set was used. TCRdb recomputed calls from the multiplex PCR reads with MiXCR, one row per CDR3 protein. The sample gives some 180,000 distinct CDR3 sequences, about a sixth of which show up once; roughly 32% is in the top ten. Sample: blood. The receptor set was obtained from a woman in her forties or fifties with Graves' hyperthyroidism.

This clonotype has only a few counts. The chain has TRBV7-6 and TRBJ1-3; TRBD1 is a possible D gene (5 bases). The germline V gene encodes CDR1 SGHVS and CDR2 FNYEAQ. With 5 bases removed from V and 2 bases from J, the gap between germline ends came to 13 bases. The CDR3 spans 15 residues. Written as DNA, the CDR3 is TGTGCCAGCAGCCCATTCGGAGGGGCTGGAAACACCATATATTTT. Its protein product is CASSPFGGAGNTIYF.

This clonotype was counted many times. J is TRBJ2-2 and V is TRBV5-4, with D perhaps TRBD1 (5 bases). CDR1 and CDR2 from the germline V gene are SGHNT and YYREEE (reference sequence). CDR3 length: 17 amino acids. V lost 2 bases and J lost 3, with 17 bases in between. CDR3 loop: CASSLKRQTVDTGELFF. The CDR3, as DNA: TGTGCCAGCAGCTTAAAGCGACAGACGGTGGACACCGGGGAGCTGTTTTTT.

There are many counts of this clonotype. The chain uses TRBV19 and TRBJ1-2, with TRBD1 as a possible D gene (5 bases). The V and J ends lost 5 bases and 8 bases respectively, with 15 bases between them. This CDR3 has 13 residues. CDR1 is LNHDA, CDR2 SQIVND, per germline (reference sequence). This chain's CDR3 is CASSPRGGDGYTF. CDR3 coding DNA: TGTGCCAGTAGTCCCCGGGGGGGGGACGGCTACACCTTC. Drawing the rest from reference TRBV19 and TRBJ1-2, the complete variable domain is DGGITQSPKYLFRKEGQNVTLSCEQNLNHDAMYWYRQDPGQGLRLIYYSQIVNDFQKGDIAEGYSVSREKKESFPLTVTSAQKNPTAFYLCASSPRGGDGYTFGSGTRLTVV.

This clonotype was seen many times. The V call is TRBV20-1, the J call TRBJ2-3, with D perhaps TRBD2 (5 bases). Germline V CDR1 and CDR2: DFQATT, SNEGSKA (reference sequence). Trimming took off 2 bases at V and 6 bases at J, with 21 bases between the two ends. CDR3 length: 16 residues. The CDR3 coding sequence is TGCAGTGCTAGATCGGAACTGGCCACTCGAGGGGATACGCAGTATTTT. Translating it yields CSARSELATRGDTQYF.

This clonotype was counted many times. Written as DNA, the CDR3 is TGTGCCAGCAGCTTAAGCTTGGCGGCCGGGGAGCTGTTTTTT. Translation gives CASSLSLAAGELFF. This chain links TRBV7-3 with TRBJ2-2; D is unresolved. The CDR3 length is 14 residues. V lost 1 base and J 6 bases, leaving 9 bases between the germline ends. Germline values: CDR1 SGHTA, CDR2 FQGTGA.

The chain has TRBV4-1 and TRBJ2-7; maybe TRBD1 (6 bases). Germline loops: CDR1 MGHRA, CDR2 YSYEKL. V lost 3 bases and J 6 bases, leaving 24 bases between the germline ends. The CDR3 covers 17 residues. Here the CDR3 DNA reads TGCGCCAGCAGCCATCAACTCAGGGGCGTGGGGGATATCGAGCAGTACTTC. Its protein is CASSHQLRGVGDIEQYF.

This clonotype was counted many times. This sequence joins TRBV5-1 and TRBJ1-1; perhaps TRBD1 as D (5 bases). V was shortened by 3 bases and J by 4 bases, with 13 bases between the two germline ends. In germline, CDR1 is SGHRS, CDR2 YFSETQ. The CDR3 length is 14 residues. The CDR3 DNA sequence: TGCGCCAGCAGCTGGGCGGGGGTGGGCACTGAAGCTTTCTTT. As protein: CASSWAGVGTEAFF.

On this clonotype itself: A read error is possible here, since a much larger clone lies one base away. The CDR3 DNA reads TGTGCCAGCAGCAAGGACGCTGTCAGCTGGATTTACAATGAGCAGTTCTTC. Protein: CASSKDAVSWIYNEQFF. The chain combines TRBV3-1 with TRBJ2-1, with D unclear. Germline loops: CDR1 LGHDT, CDR2 YNNKEL (reference sequence). Trimming removed 5 bases at V and 4 bases at J, with 21 bases between. The CDR3 has 17 residues.

This clonotype has ten or more counts. This chain connects TRBV5-1 to TRBJ1-1; D unclear. Germline V gives CDR1 SGHRS, CDR2 YFSETQ. Deletions cut 1 base from V and 0 bases from J, with 13 bases between. The CDR3 is 16 residues long. In DNA, the CDR3 is TGCGCCAGCAGCTTGAATCTGCACCTTATGAACACTGAAGCTTTCTTT. Protein product: CASSLNLHLMNTEAFF.

The chain recombines TRBV28 with TRBJ1-1; D not certain. This CDR3 region has 13 residues. The ends were cut back, 6 bases at V and 11 bases at J, with 19 bases in the middle. Germline CDR1 and CDR2: MDHEN and SYDVKM. The CDR3 DNA reads TGTGCCAGCAGAGCCCTATCGGGCCTTAGGGCTTTCTTT. Protein: CASRALSGLRAFF.

This clonotype showed up many times. The chain combines TRBV20-1 with TRBJ1-4; D gene unclear. The V gene lost 5 bases and the J gene lost 3 bases, with 19 bases spanning the gap. This CDR3 contains 16 residues. Germline assignment: CDR1 DFQATT and CDR2 SNEGSKA (reference sequence). CDR3 bases: TGCAGTGCTGCCGGGAGTGCCTTTGGGCCTAATGAAAAACTGTTTTTT. Translating gives CSAAGSAFGPNEKLFF.

Many counts were recorded for this clonotype. The CDR3 DNA follows: TGTGCCAGCAGCCCTTACGTGGATTCACCCCTCCACTTT. Translating it yields CASSPYVDSPLHF. This rearrangement joins TRBV27 to TRBJ1-6; no definite D call. CDR1 is MNHEY and CDR2 is SMNVEV in the germline V gene (reference sequence). This CDR3 is 13 amino acids long. V lost 6 bases, J lost 8 bases, and 11 bases lay in between.

This clonotype was seen many times. This chain joins TRBV2 and TRBJ1-2; 8 bases are a match to TRBD1. Trimming cost V 0 bases and J 7 bases; bases outside gene matches: 10. The CDR3 loop spans 16 amino acids. Germline V gene data show CDR1 as SNHLY and CDR2 as FYNNEI. Here the CDR3 reads CASSEARRGTGAGYTF. Here the CDR3 DNA reads TGTGCCAGCAGTGAAGCGCGTAGGGGGACAGGAGCTGGCTACACCTTC. Full variable domain (missing parts from reference TRBV2 and TRBJ1-2): EPEVTQTPSHQVTQMGQEVILRCVPISNHLYFYWYRQILGQKVEFLVSFYNNEISEKSEIFDDQFSVERPDGSNFTLKIRSTKLEDSAMYFCASSEARRGTGAGYTFGSGTRLTVV.

This clonotype was seen at least ten times. V usage is TRBV7-3 and J usage is TRBJ2-1, with 15 nucleotides matching TRBD2. The CDR3 totals 18 residues. Trimming removed 5 bases from V and 3 bases from J; junction bases left unmatched: 8. Germline V lookup: CDR1 SGHTA, CDR2 FQGTGA. This CDR3 reads CASSQGLAGGPGYNEQFF. DNA of the CDR3: TGTGCCAGCAGCCAGGGACTAGCGGGGGGTCCCGGCTACAATGAGCAGTTCTTC.

Regarding this clonotype: A clone one base away is much larger, so this may be a read error. This is likely a read error, given that the CDR3 carries no conserved phenylalanine or tryptophan at its end. The gene calls are TRBV4-2 and TRBJ1-2; D perhaps matches TRBD1 (5 bases). The CDR3 runs to 14 residues. Germline V lookup: CDR1 LGHNA, CDR2 YNFKEQ. Trimming pared 1 base from V and 4 bases from J, leaving 10 bases between. CDR3: CASSQGGDSYGYTL. CDR3 DNA: TGTGCCAGCAGCCAAGGGGGAGACAGCTATGGCTACACCCTC.

At least ten counts were recorded for this clonotype. The gene calls are TRBV19 and TRBJ1-2; TRBD1 might be the D (5 bases). CDR3 length: 11 residues. Trimming took off 7 bases at V and 8 bases at J, with 11 bases between the two ends. Germline CDR1 LNHDA, CDR2 SQIVND (reference sequence). The CDR3 reads CASTDRYGYTF. The CDR3 nucleotides read TGTGCCAGTACCGACAGATACGGCTACACCTTC. Full variable domain (remainder filled in from reference TRBV19 and TRBJ1-2): DGGITQSPKYLFRKEGQNVTLSCEQNLNHDAMYWYRQDPGQGLRLIYYSQIVNDFQKGDIAEGYSVSREKKESFPLTVTSAQKNPTAFYLCASTDRYGYTFGSGTRLTVV.

This clonotype has ten or more counts. J is TRBJ2-1 and V is TRBV6-2 or TRBV6-3, with D hard to call. The CDR3 totals 13 residues. Trimming took 2 bases from V and 8 from J, leaving 10 bases between them. CDR1 is MNHEY, CDR2 SVGEGT, per germline. The CDR3 coding sequence is TGTGCCAGCAGTTACGGGTATCGGGATGAGCAGTTCTTC. Translating gives CASSYGYRDEQFF.

The gene calls are TRBV28 and TRBJ2-7; unclear D gene. Trimming removed 5 bases from V and 0 bases from J, with 11 bases in between. The germline gives CDR1 MDHEN, CDR2 SYDVKM. The CDR3 runs 14 residues. The CDR3 nucleotides read TGTGCCAGCAGTCCCCCAGAGCTCTCCTACGAGCAGTACTTC. Translated: CASSPPELSYEQYF.

The table lists this clonotype with many counts. The gene calls are TRBV9 and TRBJ1-6, with a tentative D call TRBD1 (5 bases). V lost 3 bases to trimming and J lost 7 bases, with 14 bases between them. Germline V CDR1 and CDR2: SGDLS, YYNGEE. The CDR3 sequence is 15 residues long. The CDR3 loop is CASSGPGLGNSPLHF. As DNA, the CDR3 is TGTGCCAGCAGCGGGCCGGGACTCGGAAATTCACCCCTCCACTTT.

This clonotype was counted at least ten times. The chain joins TRBV7-9 to TRBJ2-4, with 9 nucleotides matching TRBD2. Trimming took 1 base from V and 6 from J; bases not matched to a gene: 10. This CDR3 has 17 amino acids. From germline, CDR1 is SEHNR and CDR2 FQNEAQ (reference sequence). CDR3 nucleotides: TGTGCCAGCAGCTTAGTTACTAGCGGGCGGTTAGGAAACATTCAGTACTTC. The encoded protein is CASSLVTSGRLGNIQYF.

This chain joins TRBV6-1 and TRBJ1-1; the D is unclear. CDR1 and CDR2 (germline): MNHNS, SASEGT. The CDR3 has 12 amino acids. This CDR3 is CAGSSGYTEAFF. The CDR3 coding sequence is TGTGCTGGCAGCTCGGGCTACACTGAAGCTTTCTTT.

There are many counts of this clonotype. The CDR3 nucleotides are TGCAGTGCTAGAGGTCTACGGGCAACTAATGAAAAACTGTTTTTT. It specifies CSARGLRATNEKLFF. The chain is built from TRBV20-1 and TRBJ1-4; no clear D gene. From germline, CDR1 is DFQATT and CDR2 SNEGSKA (reference sequence). The V and J ends lost 1 base and 0 bases respectively, with 9 bases between them. The CDR3 has 15 residues.

This clonotype was seen just once. The V call is TRBV28, the J call TRBJ2-3, with 13 bases matching TRBD2. The CDR3 totals 14 residues. J lost 6 bases, V lost 9 bases, and 6 bases had no gene match. Germline CDR1 MDHEN, CDR2 SYDVKM. The CDR3 sequence is CASAGTSGMDTQYF. The CDR3 coding sequence is TGTGCCAGTGCCGGGACTAGCGGGATGGATACGCAGTATTTT.

This clonotype was picked up many times. The chain recombines TRBV10-3 with TRBJ1-2; 8 positions match TRBD1. The CDR3 spans 13 residues. The V gene end was trimmed by 5 bases and the J gene end by 6 bases; junction bases not matched to a gene: 5. Germline V lookup: CDR1 ENHRY, CDR2 SYGVKD. Here the CDR3 DNA reads TGTGCCATCAGTAAGGACAGGGACCATGGCTACACCTTC. Amino acids: CAISKDRDHGYTF.

This clonotype was recorded at least ten times. The chain uses TRBV29-1 and TRBJ1-2; 10 nucleotides match TRBD1. Germline-derived CDR1 and CDR2 are SQVTM and ANQGSEA. The CDR3 length is 12 residues. Trimming removed 4 bases from V and 8 bases from J; junction bases left unmatched: 4. CDR3 nucleotide sequence: TGCAGCGTTGGACAGGGGGCAACCGGCTACACCTTC. This sequence encodes CSVGQGATGYTF.

Many counts were recorded for this clonotype. This chain joins TRBV19 and TRBJ1-2, with D maybe TRBD1 (5 bases). Germline assignment: CDR1 LNHDA and CDR2 SQIVND (reference sequence). With 5 bases removed from V and 6 bases from J, the gap between germline ends came to 13 bases. This CDR3 contains 13 residues. The CDR3, as DNA: TGTGCCAGTAGTCCGGGGCGGTCCCATGGCTACACCTTC. Encoded protein: CASSPGRSHGYTF.